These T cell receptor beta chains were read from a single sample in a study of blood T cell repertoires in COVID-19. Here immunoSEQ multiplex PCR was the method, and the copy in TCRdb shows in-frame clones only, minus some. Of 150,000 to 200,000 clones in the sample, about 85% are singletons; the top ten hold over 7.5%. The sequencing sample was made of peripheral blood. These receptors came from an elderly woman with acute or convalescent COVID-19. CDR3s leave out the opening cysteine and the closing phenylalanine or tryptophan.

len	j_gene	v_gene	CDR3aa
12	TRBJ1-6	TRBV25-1	ASSPSFTGSPLH
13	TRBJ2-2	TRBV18	ASSPQGRHPGELF
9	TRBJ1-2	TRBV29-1	SVEGNYGYT
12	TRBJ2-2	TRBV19	ASSMGRVTGELF
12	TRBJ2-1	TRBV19	ASRPSGEGNEQF
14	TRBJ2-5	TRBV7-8	ASSPVQGLGRETQY
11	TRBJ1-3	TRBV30	AWDRSSGNTIY
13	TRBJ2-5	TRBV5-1	ASGGTQGEGETQY
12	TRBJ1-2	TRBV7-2	ASSLNRGDYGYT
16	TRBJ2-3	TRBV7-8	ASSFDSGVSLGTDTQY
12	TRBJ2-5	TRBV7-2	ASSSRPGGETQY
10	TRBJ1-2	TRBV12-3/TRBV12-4	ASSLGLYGYT
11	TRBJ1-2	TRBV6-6	ASSYPGGYGYT
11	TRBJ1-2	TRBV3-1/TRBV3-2	ASSHGQSYGYT
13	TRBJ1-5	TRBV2	ASSGAGLGNQPQH
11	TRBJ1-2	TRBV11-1	ASSRDRNYGYT
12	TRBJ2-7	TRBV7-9	ASCSGQGEYEQY
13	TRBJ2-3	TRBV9	ASSALQGSTDTQY
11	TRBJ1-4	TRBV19	ASSRDRKGELF
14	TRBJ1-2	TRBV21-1	ASSLRGAGEGYGYT